Here is one T cell receptor (beta chain) with its context. This sample is part of a study of control samples from healthy donors and cancer patients. The CDR3 has 16 amino acids. V lost 4 bases, J lost 9 bases, and 25 bases lay in between. Germline values: CDR1 SQVTM, CDR2 ANQGSEA. Some clones are missing from TCRdb's copy, which holds only in-frame ones; the method was immunoSEQ multiplex PCR. The sample holds 70,000 to 95,000 clones, more than 75% seen once. Specimen: blood. This chain connects TRBV29-1 to TRBJ2-1, with D tentatively TRBD2 (6 bases). The origin of this receptor is a man between 45 and 60 years old in good health. The CDR3 spells CSVAGLAARPEGEQFF. In DNA, the CDR3 is TGCAGCGTTGCGGGGCTAGCTGCTCGACCGGAGGGTGAGCAGTTCTTC.